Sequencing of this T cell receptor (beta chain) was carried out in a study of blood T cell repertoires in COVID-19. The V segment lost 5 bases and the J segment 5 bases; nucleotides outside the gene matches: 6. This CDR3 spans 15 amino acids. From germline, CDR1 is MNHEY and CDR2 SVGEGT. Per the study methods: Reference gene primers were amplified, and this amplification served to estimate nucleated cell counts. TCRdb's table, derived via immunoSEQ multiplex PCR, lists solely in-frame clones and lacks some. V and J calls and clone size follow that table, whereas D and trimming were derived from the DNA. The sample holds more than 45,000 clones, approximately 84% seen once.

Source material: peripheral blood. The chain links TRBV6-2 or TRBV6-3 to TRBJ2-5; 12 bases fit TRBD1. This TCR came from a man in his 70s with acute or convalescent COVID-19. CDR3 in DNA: TGTGCCAGCAGTACACCGGGACAGGGGGCCGAGACCCAGTACTTC. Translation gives CASSTPGQGAETQYF.